A selection of T cell receptor beta chains follows, all from one sample in a study of blood T cell repertoires in COVID-19. Produced via immunoSEQ multiplex PCR; TCRdb's table is partial and in-frame only. The data show around 200,000 clones, with about 86% seen just once and around 0.88% held by the top ten. Material: peripheral blood. The receptors were sampled from a woman younger than 30 who had recovered from COVID-19. Each CDR3 is given with its conserved first and last residue.

V	CDR3
TRBV6-2/TRBV6-3	CASSYLGYNEQFF
TRBV9	CASSAWTGWAGNTIYF
TRBV27	CASSLQGSSGNTIYF
TRBV7-9	CASSPGDRVGTEAFF
TRBV29-1	CSVRTGEAFF
TRBV24-1	CATSDTGTGADTQYF
TRBV24-1	CATSDFVGPSGELFF
TRBV5-1	CASSPTQGKNEQFF
TRBV5-1	CASSGGTGADTQYF
TRBV19	CASTEGTDTQYF
TRBV24-1	CATSGPGQGSGNTIYF
TRBV9	CASSSKVGGLGYTF
TRBV7-2	CASSLVAGTDTQYF
TRBV6-5	CASCRSTFSGNTIYF
TRBV29-1	CSVRTPLSYEQYF
TRBV18	CASSPRLAGGSYNEQFF
TRBV6-5	CASRPTGGPNQPQHF
TRBV24-1	CATSDPQGNQETQYF
TRBV4-2	CASSQARRRPGTSGTGELFF
TRBV5-6	CASSLEGGNPYEQYF
TRBV6-4	CASSDTGFGYTF
TRBV19	CASSKTGAQTQYF
TRBV7-9	CASRPGTGGWEVRADTQYF
TRBV9	CASSATTGSRGNTIYF
TRBV9	CASSPHQGVYGYTF
TRBV7-2	CASSLVGVGYTF
TRBV9	CASSGGGAGNTIYF
TRBV14	CASSQLQGQGHTGELFF
TRBV25-1	CASRAGQGYNSPLHF
TRBV7-9	CASSFLRDRGSPLHF
TRBV6-5	CASTPATGANSPLHF
TRBV23-1	CASMEGASGRVGQETQYF
TRBV5-1	CASSLGDRGEAFF
TRBV25-1	CASNTGGNGELFF
TRBV29-1	CSVVGRGDYEQYF
TRBV29-1	CSVEWGHGGYTF
TRBV15	CATSNRGRRESTDTQYF
TRBV5-1	CASSLTTSGGLLYNEQFF
TRBV2	CASRPDRGISPLHF
TRBV15	CATRTGQGDPYNEQFF
TRBV7-2	CASSLNSGIYEQYF
TRBV6-2/TRBV6-3	CASRYTGGTEAFF
TRBV7-6	CASSLGQARSKETQYF